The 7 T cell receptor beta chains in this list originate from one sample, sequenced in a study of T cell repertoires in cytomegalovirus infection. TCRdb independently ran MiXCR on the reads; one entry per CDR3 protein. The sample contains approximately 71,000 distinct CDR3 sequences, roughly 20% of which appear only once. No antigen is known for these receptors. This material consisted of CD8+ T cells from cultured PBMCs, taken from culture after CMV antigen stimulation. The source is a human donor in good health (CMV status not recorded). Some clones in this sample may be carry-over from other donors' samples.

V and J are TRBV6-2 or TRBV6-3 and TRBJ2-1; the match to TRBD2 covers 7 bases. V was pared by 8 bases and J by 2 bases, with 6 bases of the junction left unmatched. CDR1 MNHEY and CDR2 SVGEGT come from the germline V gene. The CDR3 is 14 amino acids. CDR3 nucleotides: TGTGCCAGCGGATGGGGGGGTGCCTACAATGAGCAGTTCTTC. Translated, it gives CASGWGGAYNEQFF.

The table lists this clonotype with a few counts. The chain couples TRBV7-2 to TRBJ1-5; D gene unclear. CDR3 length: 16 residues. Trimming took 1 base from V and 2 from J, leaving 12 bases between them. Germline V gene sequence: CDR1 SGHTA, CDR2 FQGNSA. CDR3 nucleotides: TGTGCCAGCAGCTTAGTAGTGGTTGTGGGCAATCAGCCCCAGCATTTT. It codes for CASSLVVVVGNQPQHF.

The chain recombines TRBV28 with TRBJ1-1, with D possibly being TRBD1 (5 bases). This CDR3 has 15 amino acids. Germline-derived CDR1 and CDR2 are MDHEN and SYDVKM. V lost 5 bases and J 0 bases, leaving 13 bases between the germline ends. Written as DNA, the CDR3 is TGTGCCAGCAGTCGCCGGGGGGAGATGAACACTGAAGCTTTCTTT. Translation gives CASSRRGEMNTEAFF.

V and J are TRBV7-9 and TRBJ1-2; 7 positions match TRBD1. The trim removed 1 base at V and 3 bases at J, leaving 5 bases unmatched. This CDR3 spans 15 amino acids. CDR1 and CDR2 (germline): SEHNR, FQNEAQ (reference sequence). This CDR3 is CASSLGGGSDYGYTF. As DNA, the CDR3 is TGTGCCAGCAGCTTAGGAGGGGGCTCGGACTATGGCTACACCTTC.

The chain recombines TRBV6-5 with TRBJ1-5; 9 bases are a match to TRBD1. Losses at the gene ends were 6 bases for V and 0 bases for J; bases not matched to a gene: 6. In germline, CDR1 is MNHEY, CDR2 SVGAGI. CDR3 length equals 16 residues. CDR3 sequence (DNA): TGTGCCAGCAGAAGAGGGACAGGGACTAGCAATCAGCCCCAGCATTTT. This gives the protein CASRRGTGTSNQPQHF.

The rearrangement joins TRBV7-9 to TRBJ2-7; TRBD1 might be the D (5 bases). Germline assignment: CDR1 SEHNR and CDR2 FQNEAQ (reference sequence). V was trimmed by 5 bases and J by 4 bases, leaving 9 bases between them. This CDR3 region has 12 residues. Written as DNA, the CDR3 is TGTGCCAGCAGCCACGACAGTTACGAGCAGTACTTC. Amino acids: CASSHDSYEQYF. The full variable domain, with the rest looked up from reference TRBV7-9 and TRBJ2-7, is DTGVSQNPRHKITKRGQNVTFRCDPISEHNRLYWYRQTLGQGPEFLTYFQNEAQLEKSRLLSDRFSAERPKGSFSTLEIQRTEQGDSAMYLCASSHDSYEQYFGPGTRLTVT.

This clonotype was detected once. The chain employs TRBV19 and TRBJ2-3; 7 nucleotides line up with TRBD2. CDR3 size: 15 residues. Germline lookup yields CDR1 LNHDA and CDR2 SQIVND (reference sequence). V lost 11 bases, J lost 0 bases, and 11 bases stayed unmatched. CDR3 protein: CASQVRRGSTDTQYF. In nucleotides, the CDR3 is TGTGCCTCCCAAGTGAGGCGGGGGAGCACAGATACGCAGTATTTT.